The 17 T cell receptor beta chains below come from one sample, sequenced in a study of blood T cell repertoires in COVID-19. Produced via immunoSEQ multiplex PCR; TCRdb's table is partial and in-frame only. The sample holds about 180,000 clones, over 75% seen once. The sequenced material came from peripheral blood. The source is a man in his 70s with active or convalescent COVID-19.

The chain links TRBV5-1 to TRBJ2-1, with D perhaps matching TRBD1 (6 bases). This CDR3 is 13 amino acids long. V shed 4 bases and J shed 15 bases, with 20 bases lying between them. Per the germline V gene, CDR1 is SGHRS and CDR2 is YFSETQ. CDR3 loop: CASSPEVRRGGFF. CDR3 in DNA: TGCGCCAGCAGCCCCGAAGTAAGGCGAGGGGGGTTCTTC.

The chain is built from TRBV28 and TRBJ2-7; 8 bases align to TRBD1. Germline V CDR1 and CDR2: MDHEN, SYDVKM. The CDR3 runs to 12 residues. Trimming cost V 6 bases and J 6 bases; bases outside gene matches: 4. CDR3 in DNA: TGTGCCAGCAGACAGGGGGTAGGCGAGCAGTACTTC. This encodes CASRQGVGEQYF.

This clone was seen only a few times. The sample has other DNA sequences that encode this CDR3 too. The gene calls are TRBV5-1 and TRBJ1-5, with a weak D call TRBD1 (6 bases). The ends were cut back, 2 bases at V and 5 bases at J, with 14 bases in the middle. Germline CDR1 and CDR2: SGHRS and YFSETQ. The CDR3 length is 15 residues. CDR3 protein: CASSLGGGADQPQHF. The DNA of the CDR3 is TGCGCCAGCAGCTTAGGGGGGGGCGCGGATCAGCCCCAGCATTTT.

This chain links TRBV3-1 (or the pseudogene TRBV3-2) with TRBJ2-1; 13 nucleotides agree with TRBD2. V shed 10 bases, J shed 3 bases, and the junction held 3 bases outside the gene matches. The V gene's germline CDR1 is LGHDT and CDR2 YNNKEL (reference sequence). The CDR3 is made up of 14 amino acids. The CDR3: CATGLAGDYNEQFF. The CDR3 DNA reads TGTGCCACCGGACTAGCGGGGGACTACAATGAGCAGTTCTTC.

J is TRBJ1-2 and V is TRBV5-1; D perhaps matches TRBD1 (6 bases). V was pared by 3 bases and J by 3 bases, with 12 bases between. CDR3 length equals 14 residues. CDR1 SGHRS and CDR2 YFSETQ come from the germline V gene. The DNA for the CDR3 is TGCGCCAGCAGCTCCTCGACAGGCGACTATGGCTACACCTTC. It specifies CASSSSTGDYGYTF.

The chain couples TRBV30 to TRBJ2-6; 7 bases are a match to TRBD2. The CDR3 has 15 residues. The germline V gene encodes CDR1 GTSNPN and CDR2 SVGIG (reference sequence). V was pared by 6 bases and J by 3 bases, with 8 bases of the junction left unmatched. In DNA form, the CDR3 reads TGTGCCTGTACTAGCGCGATGGGTGGGGCCAACGTCCTGACTTTC. This encodes CACTSAMGGANVLTF.

This chain joins TRBV6-5 and TRBJ1-5; 8 positions agree with TRBD1. The CDR3 contains 15 residues. Looked up from germline, CDR1 is MNHEY and CDR2 is SVGAGI. With 5 bases clipped from V and 4 bases from J, the junction kept 7 bases outside the gene matches. CDR3 in amino acids: CASSTGTGLNQPQHF. The CDR3 bases are TGTGCCAGCAGTACCGGGACAGGCCTAAATCAGCCCCAGCATTTT.

The J gene is TRBJ1-5, the V gene TRBV5-4; D is uncertain. Germline V lookup: CDR1 SGHNT, CDR2 YYREEE (reference sequence). The CDR3 is 14 residues long. V lost 0 bases and J 4 bases, leaving 8 bases between the germline ends. CDR3 in amino acids: CASSLGPTNQPQHF. The CDR3 nucleotides read TGTGCCAGCAGCTTGGGGCCCACGAATCAGCCCCAGCATTTT.

The chain uses TRBV18 and TRBJ1-2; 8 bases agree with TRBD1. The CDR3 extends over 16 amino acids. Germline V gives CDR1 KGHSH, CDR2 LQKENI. The J segment lost 4 bases and the V segment lost 2 bases, leaving 9 bases of the junction unmatched. CDR3 coding DNA: TGTGCCAGCTCACCAATCGGACAGGGCCGCCTCTATGGCTACACCTTC. It yields the protein CASSPIGQGRLYGYTF.

This rearrangement joins TRBV2 to TRBJ1-6, with D possibly matching TRBD1 (6 bases). This CDR3 region has 15 residues. V dropped 7 bases and J dropped 7 bases, with 17 bases sitting between them. The germline gives CDR1 SNHLY, CDR2 FYNNEI. This chain's CDR3 is CASNFQGLRNSPLHF. The CDR3 DNA is TGTGCCAGCAATTTTCAGGGGCTAAGAAATTCACCCCTCCACTTT. Full variable domain (remainder filled in from reference TRBV2 and TRBJ1-6): EPEVTQTPSHQVTQMGQEVILRCVPISNHLYFYWYRQILGQKVEFLVSFYNNEISEKSEIFDDQFSVERPDGSNFTLKIRSTKLEDSAMYFCASNFQGLRNSPLHFGNGTRLTVT.

The chain links TRBV5-1 to TRBJ2-2; tentative D call: TRBD1 (5 bases). Trimming shortened V by 4 bases and J by 5 bases, and 15 bases separated the two germline ends. CDR3 length: 15 residues. The V gene's germline CDR1 is SGHRS and CDR2 YFSETQ. The CDR3 here is CASSRWQGKTGELFF. The DNA of the CDR3 is TGCGCCAGCAGCCGTTGGCAGGGCAAGACCGGGGAGCTGTTTTTT.

The V gene is TRBV25-1, the J gene TRBJ1-2; 8 nucleotides align to TRBD1. V lost 2 bases and J lost 8; bases outside the gene matches: 7. CDR1 and CDR2 (germline): MGHDK, SYGVNS. This CDR3 is built from 14 residues. CDR3 nucleotide sequence: TGTGCCAGCAGTGAACAACAGGGGGTGGGAGGCTACACCTTC. Translation gives CASSEQQGVGGYTF.

The chain joins TRBV7-9 to TRBJ1-1; D gene uncertain. V dropped 11 bases and J dropped 0 bases, with 16 bases sitting between them. This CDR3 spans 14 amino acids. Per germline, CDR1 SEHNR and CDR2 FQNEAQ (reference sequence). The CDR3 sequence: CAEDLGSLNTEAFF. The CDR3 nucleotides read TGTGCCGAAGACCTAGGCAGCCTGAACACTGAAGCTTTCTTT.

The sample holds a few counts of this clone. V gene TRBV27 combines with J gene TRBJ1-2; D might be TRBD1 (6 bases). Trimming took 5 bases from V and 1 from J, leaving 14 bases between them. Germline values: CDR1 MNHEY, CDR2 SMNVEV (reference sequence). The CDR3 sequence is 15 residues long. The CDR3 loop is CASSRDMSNNYGYTF. The CDR3 nucleotides are TGTGCCAGCAGTAGGGACATGAGCAATAACTATGGCTACACCTTC.

The CDR3 nucleotides are TGTGCCTGTCCTTTGGAGGGGGCAGGTTTCGGTGGCTACACCTTC. It yields the protein CACPLEGAGFGGYTF. This chain connects TRBV30 to TRBJ1-2; 7 nucleotides align to TRBD1. Germline values: CDR1 GTSNPN, CDR2 SVGIG (reference sequence). V was pared by 6 bases and J by 7 bases, with 17 bases of the junction left unmatched. The CDR3 is 15 residues long.

The chain carries TRBV5-1 and TRBJ2-1; D possibly corresponds to TRBD1 (6 bases). Germline V CDR1 and CDR2: SGHRS, YFSETQ. The CDR3 covers 16 residues. V dropped 0 bases and J dropped 0 bases, with 10 bases sitting between them. The CDR3 loop reads CASSLGGGDSYNEQFF. The CDR3 bases are TGCGCCAGCAGCTTGGGAGGGGGAGACTCCTACAATGAGCAGTTCTTC.

This chain joins TRBV14 and TRBJ2-5; the match to TRBD1 covers 8 bases. CDR1 is SGHDN and CDR2 is FVKESK in the germline V gene. CDR3 length equals 15 residues. V lost 5 bases, J lost 5 bases, and 10 bases stayed unmatched. Here the CDR3 DNA reads TGTGCCAGCAGCACGAGGACAGGGTTTCGGGAGACCCAGTACTTC. It yields the protein CASSTRTGFRETQYF.